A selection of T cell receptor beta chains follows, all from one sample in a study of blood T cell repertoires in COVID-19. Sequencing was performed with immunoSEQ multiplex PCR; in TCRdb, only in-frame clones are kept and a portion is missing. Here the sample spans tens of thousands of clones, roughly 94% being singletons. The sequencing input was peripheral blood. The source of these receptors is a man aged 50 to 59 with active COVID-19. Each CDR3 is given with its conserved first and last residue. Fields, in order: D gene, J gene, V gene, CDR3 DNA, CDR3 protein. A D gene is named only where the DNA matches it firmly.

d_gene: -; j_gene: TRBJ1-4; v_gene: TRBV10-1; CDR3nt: TGCGCCAGCAGTGAGGGACACAGGCCAGAAAAACTGTTTTTT; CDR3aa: CASSEGHRPEKLFF
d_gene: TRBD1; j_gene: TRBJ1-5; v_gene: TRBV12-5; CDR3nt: TGTGCTAGTGGACAACATCGACAGGGGGCGACTGCGAATAGCAATCAGCCCCAGCATTTT; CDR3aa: CASGQHRQGATANSNQPQHF
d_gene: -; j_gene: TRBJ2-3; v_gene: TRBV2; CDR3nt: TGTGCCAGTACTATCCGGGCAGATACGCAGTATTTT; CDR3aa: CASTIRADTQYF
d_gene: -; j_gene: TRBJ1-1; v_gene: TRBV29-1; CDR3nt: TGCAGCGCCGGGGAAGCTTTCTTT; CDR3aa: CSAGEAFF
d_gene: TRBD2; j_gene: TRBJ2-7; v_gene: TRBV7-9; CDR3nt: TGTGCCAGCAGCCCCATAGCGGGAGGGCCGGGAAACGAGCAGTACTTC; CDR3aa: CASSPIAGGPGNEQYF
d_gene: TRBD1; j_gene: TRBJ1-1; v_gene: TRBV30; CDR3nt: TGTGCCTGGAGTGGACAGGGGGCGCAAGTGAACACTGAAGCTTTCTTT; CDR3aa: CAWSGQGAQVNTEAFF
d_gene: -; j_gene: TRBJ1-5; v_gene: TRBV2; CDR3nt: TGTGCCAGCAGTTGGGAGGGGACGGGAAATCAGCCCCAGCATTTT; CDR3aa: CASSWEGTGNQPQHF
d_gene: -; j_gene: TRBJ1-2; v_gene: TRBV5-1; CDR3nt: TGCGCCAGCAGCTTGGGGGACATTACCAACTATGGCTACACCTTC; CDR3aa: CASSLGDITNYGYTF
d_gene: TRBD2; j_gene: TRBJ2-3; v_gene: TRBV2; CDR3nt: TGTGCCAGCAGTGGGGTCGCGGGAGGGCCTGATTCCACAGATACGCAGTATTTT; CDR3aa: CASSGVAGGPDSTDTQYF
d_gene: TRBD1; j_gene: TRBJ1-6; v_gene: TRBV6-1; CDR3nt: TGTGCCAGCAGTGAAGCGCACAGGGGGCGCCTTAAGGATTCACCCCTCCACTTT; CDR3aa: CASSEAHRGRLKDSPLHF